This is a list of T cell receptor beta chains from one sample in a study of STAT5B mutations in CD4+ large granular lymphocyte leukemia. Sequenced by immunoSEQ multiplex PCR; TCRdb stores in-frame clones only, minus some. Found here are 7,000 to 10,000 clones, around three quarters of them singletons; the top ten hold less than 75%. Input material: PBMCs. These receptors were obtained from a woman aged 55-69 years with CD4+ T-cell large granular lymphocyte leukemia. The CDR3 runs from the conserved cysteine through the conserved F or W. A D gene is named only where the DNA matches it firmly. Part of the rows lack a size; the others show once, few, many or a class for expanded clones.

J gene | D gene | clone size | V gene | CDR3 DNA | CDR3 protein
TRBJ2-2 | . | . | TRBV2 | TGTGCCAGCAGCTCCCGTCGGGGCGTCACCGGGGAGCTGTTTTTT | CASSSRRGVTGELFF
TRBJ1-2 | . | . | TRBV10-2 | TGCGCCAGCAGTGAGACCACAAGGGGCTACACCTTC | CASSETTRGYTF
TRBJ2-1 | . | once | TRBV28 | TGTGCCAGCAGTTACGGGAACAATGAGCAGTTCTTC | CASSYGNNEQFF
TRBJ1-2 | . | few | TRBV9 | TGTGCCAGCAGCCCGGCGGGGCCCGGCTATGGCTACACCTTC | CASSPAGPGYGYTF
TRBJ1-2 | . | . | TRBV5-6 | TGTGCCAGCAGCCCGGGACAAACTAACTATGGCTACACCTTC | CASSPGQTNYGYTF
TRBJ1-1 | . | few | TRBV19 | TGTGCCAGTAGTATAGATCAAGGATGGAACACTGAAGCTTTCTTT | CASSIDQGWNTEAFF
TRBJ2-2 | . | . | TRBV9 | TGTGCCAGCAGCCGCAGGGTGGGAGACACCGGGGAGCTGTTTTTT | CASSRRVGDTGELFF
TRBJ1-2 | . | . | TRBV29-1 | TGCAGCGCCGCCGGGGGGGTAGACTATGGCTACACCTTC | CSAAGGVDYGYTF
TRBJ1-1 | . | few | TRBV4-1 | TGCGCCAGCAGCCAAGAGACTAACACTGAAGCTTTCTTT | CASSQETNTEAFF
TRBJ1-1 | . | few | TRBV2 | TGTGCCAGCTTTGGGGGGCAGGGATATAACACTGAAGCTTTCTTT | CASFGGQGYNTEAFF
TRBJ2-7 | . | . | TRBV11-2 | TGTGCCAGCAGCCTACGGGGCCGACTTTCGGACGAGCAGTACTTC | CASSLRGRLSDEQYF
TRBJ2-3 | . | . | TRBV9 | TGTGCCAGCAGCCTCAGGGACCTTAGCACAGATACGCAGTATTTT | CASSLRDLSTDTQYF
TRBJ2-1 | TRBD2 | . | TRBV4-1 | TGCGCCAGCAGCCGACACGGGACTAGCGGCTACAATGAGCAGTTCTTC | CASSRHGTSGYNEQFF
TRBJ2-1 | TRBD1 | . | TRBV11-3 | TGTGCCAGCAGCGGGCGACAGGGCTCACGGGAGCAGTTCTTC | CASSGRQGSREQFF
TRBJ2-2 | . | . | TRBV7-2 | TGTGCCAGCAGCCGCTTTCGGAGGGCCGACACCGGGGAGCTGTTTTTT | CASSRFRRADTGELFF
TRBJ2-5 | TRBD2 | . | TRBV12-5 | TGTGCTAGTGGTTTGGGACTAGCGGGATCCCAAGAGACCCAGTACTTC | CASGLGLAGSQETQYF
TRBJ2-3 | . | . | TRBV29-1 | TGCAGCGTTGTGGGAACAGGGCGCACAGATACGCAGTATTTT | CSVVGTGRTDTQYF
TRBJ1-1 | . | few | TRBV5-1 | TGCGCCAGCAGCGTAGACACTGAAGCTTTCTTT | CASSVDTEAFF
TRBJ2-7 | . | . | TRBV4-3 | TGCGCCAGCAGCCAGATGACAGGCTGGGACTACGAGCAGTACTTC | CASSQMTGWDYEQYF
TRBJ2-7 | TRBD1 | . | TRBV5-1 | TGCGCCAGCAGACCCCAGGGGGCTGGAGAGCAGTACTTC | CASRPQGAGEQYF
TRBJ2-7 | . | . | TRBV10-3 | TGTGCCATCAGTGATCCGACTAGGCCATTCTACGAGCAGTACTTC | CAISDPTRPFYEQYF
TRBJ2-7 | TRBD2 | . | TRBV7-6 | TGTGCCAGCAGCTTAAAACTAGCGGGAGCCTCCTACGAGCAGTACTTC | CASSLKLAGASYEQYF
TRBJ2-2 | TRBD1 | few | TRBV2 | TGTGCCAGCAGCCCCCTTGGACAGGGGTACACCGGGGAGCTGTTTTTT | CASSPLGQGYTGELFF
TRBJ1-2 | TRBD1 | . | TRBV28 | TGTGCCAGCAGTATTCAGGGGGGCTATGGCTACACCTTC | CASSIQGGYGYTF
TRBJ1-2 | TRBD1 | . | TRBV6-5 | TGTGCCAGCAGTCCTATCTTCGGACAGGGAGCTGGCTACACCTTC | CASSPIFGQGAGYTF
TRBJ1-2 | . | once | TRBV30 | TGTGCCTGGAGCTCAAGGGTTGGCTACACCTTC | CAWSSRVGYTF
TRBJ2-1 | . | . | TRBV30 | TGTGCCTGGAGTAAGAGCGGAACCTACAATGAGCAGTTCTTC | CAWSKSGTYNEQFF
TRBJ2-5 | TRBD1 | . | TRBV11-2 | TGTGCCAGCAGCTTAGTGCAGACAGGGTCGGAGACCCAGTACTTC | CASSLVQTGSETQYF
TRBJ2-5 | TRBD1 | . | TRBV25-1 | TGTGCCAGCAGTGACCTCCGGACAGGGTCGGGAGAGACCCAGTACTTC | CASSDLRTGSGETQYF
TRBJ2-3 | . | . | TRBV29-1 | TGCAGCGTCTACCCCTATAGCACAGATACGCAGTATTTT | CSVYPYSTDTQYF
TRBJ2-7 | TRBD2 | once | TRBV7-2 | TGTGCCAGCAGCTTAGGGACTAGCGGGAGCTACGAGCAGTACTTC | CASSLGTSGSYEQYF
TRBJ2-7 | TRBD1 | . | TRBV6-5 | TGTGCCAGCAGTTACTACAGGGGGATTTACGAGCAGTACTTC | CASSYYRGIYEQYF
TRBJ2-7 | TRBD1 | . | TRBV11-2 | TGTGCCAGCAGCTTCGGGGACAGGGGCTACTACGAGCAGTACTTC | CASSFGDRGYYEQYF
TRBJ1-1 | . | . | TRBV10-1 | TGCGCCAGCAGCCGGGCCCCCCTACCCGGTGAAGCTTTCTTT | CASSRAPLPGEAFF
TRBJ2-7 | TRBD2 | . | TRBV4-3 | TGCGCCAGCAGCCAAGATTTGACTAGCGGGGAGTACGAGCAGTACTTC | CASSQDLTSGEYEQYF
TRBJ2-5 | TRBD2 | . | TRBV9 | TGTGCCAGCAGCGTAGGGGGGGGTAGGGAGACCCAGTACTTC | CASSVGGGRETQYF
TRBJ2-1 | TRBD1 | once | TRBV7-2 | TGTGCCAGCAGCTTATCCGGGACAGGGCTCTACAATGAGCAGTTCTTC | CASSLSGTGLYNEQFF
TRBJ2-5 | . | . | TRBV7-9 | TGTGCCAGCAGCTTAGGGGGGGCAGTCCAAGAGACCCAGTACTTC | CASSLGGAVQETQYF
TRBJ2-7 | . | . | TRBV6-5 | TGTGCCAGCAGTTTAGGGCGGGCAGGGGCCGCTCAGGAGCAGTACTTC | CASSLGRAGAAQEQYF
TRBJ2-1 | . | . | TRBV7-2 | TGTGCCAGCACCCCCCAGGCGGGCGGCCCTGGGGGCGAGCAGTTCTTC | CASTPQAGGPGGEQFF
TRBJ1-2 | TRBD1 | . | TRBV6-4 | TGTGCCAGCAGGGAGTCGACAGGGTCTATCTATGGCTACACCTTC | CASRESTGSIYGYTF
TRBJ2-7 | TRBD2 | . | TRBV6-6 | TGTGCCAGCAGTCCTAGCGGGGGCTCCTACGAGCAGTACTTC | CASSPSGGSYEQYF
TRBJ2-1 | TRBD2 | . | TRBV5-1 | TGCGCCAGCAGCTTGGAACCTAGCGGGGCGTTTAGCTCCTACAATGAGCAGTTCTTC | CASSLEPSGAFSSYNEQFF
TRBJ2-1 | TRBD2 | . | TRBV27 | TGTGCCAGCGCGAGGGGAGGGTCCAATGAGCAGTTCTTC | CASARGGSNEQFF
TRBJ1-1 | . | . | TRBV6-1 | TGTGCCAGCAGTGAACCCGACGGGAACACTGAAGCTTTCTTT | CASSEPDGNTEAFF
TRBJ2-2 | . | . | TRBV15 | TGTGCCACCGCGGAACCTGGACGGCTGAACACCGGGGAGCTGTTTTTT | CATAEPGRLNTGELFF
TRBJ1-1 | . | . | TRBV10-1 | TGCGCCAGCAGTGCCATGAGTAACACTGAAGCTTTCTTT | CASSAMSNTEAFF
TRBJ1-2 | . | . | TRBV5-6 | TGTGCCAGCACCCCCCCGGGGGAGACCTATGGCTACACCTTC | CASTPPGETYGYTF
TRBJ2-5 | . | . | TRBV7-9 | TGTGCCAGCAGCTCGGGGTCCCAGACCCAGTACTTC | CASSSGSQTQYF